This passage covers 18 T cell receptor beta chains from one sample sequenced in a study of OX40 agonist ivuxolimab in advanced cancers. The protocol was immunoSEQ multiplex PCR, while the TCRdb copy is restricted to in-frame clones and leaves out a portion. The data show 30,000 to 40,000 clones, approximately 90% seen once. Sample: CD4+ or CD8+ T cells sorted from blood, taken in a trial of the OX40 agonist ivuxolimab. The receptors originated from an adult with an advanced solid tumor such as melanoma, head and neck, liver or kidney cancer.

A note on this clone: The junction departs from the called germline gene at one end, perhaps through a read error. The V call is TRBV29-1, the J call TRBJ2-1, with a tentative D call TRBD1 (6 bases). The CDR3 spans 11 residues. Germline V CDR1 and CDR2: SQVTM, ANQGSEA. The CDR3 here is CSVPRGLGAVF. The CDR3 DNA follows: TGCAGCGTGCCTCGGGGCCTGGGGGCGGTCTTC.

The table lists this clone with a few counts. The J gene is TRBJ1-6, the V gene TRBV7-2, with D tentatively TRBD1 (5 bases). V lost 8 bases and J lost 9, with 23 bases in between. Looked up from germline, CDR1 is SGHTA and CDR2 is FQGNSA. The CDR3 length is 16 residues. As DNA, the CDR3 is TGTGCCAGCGCCACCGGGGTGGGGACGGTCGGTTCACCCCTCCACTTT. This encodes CASATGVGTVGSPLHF.

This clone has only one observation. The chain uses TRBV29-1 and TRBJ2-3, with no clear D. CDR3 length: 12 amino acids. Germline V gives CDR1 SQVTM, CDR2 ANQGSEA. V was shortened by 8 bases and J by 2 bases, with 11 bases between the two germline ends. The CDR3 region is CSSRAFTDTQYF. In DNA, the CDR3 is TGCAGCTCTCGGGCCTTCACAGATACGCAGTATTTT.

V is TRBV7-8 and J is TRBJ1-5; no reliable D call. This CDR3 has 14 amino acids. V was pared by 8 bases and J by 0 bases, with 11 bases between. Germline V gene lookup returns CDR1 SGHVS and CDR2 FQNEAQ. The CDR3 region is CASRSSYSNQPQHF. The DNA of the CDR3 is TGTGCCAGCCGCAGCAGTTATAGCAATCAGCCCCAGCATTTT.

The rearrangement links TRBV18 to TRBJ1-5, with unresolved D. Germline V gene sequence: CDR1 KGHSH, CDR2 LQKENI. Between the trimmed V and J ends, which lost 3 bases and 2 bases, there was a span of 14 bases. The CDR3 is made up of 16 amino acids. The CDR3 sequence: CASSPGLPKGNQPQHF. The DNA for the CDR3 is TGTGCCAGCTCACCGGGCCTACCTAAGGGCAATCAGCCCCAGCATTTT.

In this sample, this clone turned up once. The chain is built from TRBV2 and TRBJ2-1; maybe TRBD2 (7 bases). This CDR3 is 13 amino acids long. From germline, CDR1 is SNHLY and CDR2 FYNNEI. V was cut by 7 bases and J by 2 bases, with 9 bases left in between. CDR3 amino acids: CASKGGAYNEQFF. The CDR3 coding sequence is TGTGCCAGCAAGGGGGGGGCCTACAATGAGCAGTTCTTC.

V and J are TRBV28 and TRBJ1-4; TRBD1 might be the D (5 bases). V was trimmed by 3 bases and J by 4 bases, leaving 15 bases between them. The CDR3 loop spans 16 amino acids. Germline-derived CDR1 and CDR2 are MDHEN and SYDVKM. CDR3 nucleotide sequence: TGTGCCAGCAGTTTCACCGACGACAGAATTAATGAAAAACTGTTTTTT. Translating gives CASSFTDDRINEKLFF.

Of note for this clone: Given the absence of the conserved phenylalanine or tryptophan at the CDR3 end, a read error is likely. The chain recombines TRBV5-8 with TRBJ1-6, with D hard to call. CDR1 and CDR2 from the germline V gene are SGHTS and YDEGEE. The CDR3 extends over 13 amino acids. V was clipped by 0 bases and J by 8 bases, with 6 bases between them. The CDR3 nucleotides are TGTGCCAGCAGCTTGGAAACATATTCACCCCTCCACCTT. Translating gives CASSLETYSPLHL.

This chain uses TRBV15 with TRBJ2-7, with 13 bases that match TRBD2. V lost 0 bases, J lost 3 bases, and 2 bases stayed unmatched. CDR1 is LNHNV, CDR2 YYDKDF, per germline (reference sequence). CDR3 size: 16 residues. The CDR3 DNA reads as TGTGCCACCAGCAGAGATGGACTAGCGGGGGACTACGAGCAGTACTTC. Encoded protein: CATSRDGLAGDYEQYF.

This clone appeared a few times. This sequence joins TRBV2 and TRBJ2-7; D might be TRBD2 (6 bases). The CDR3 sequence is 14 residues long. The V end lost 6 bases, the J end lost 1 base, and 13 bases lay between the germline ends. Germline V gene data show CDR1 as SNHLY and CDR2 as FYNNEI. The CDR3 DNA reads TGTGCCAGCAGCCCGGAGGGACGGTCCTACGAGCAGTACTTC. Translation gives CASSPEGRSYEQYF.

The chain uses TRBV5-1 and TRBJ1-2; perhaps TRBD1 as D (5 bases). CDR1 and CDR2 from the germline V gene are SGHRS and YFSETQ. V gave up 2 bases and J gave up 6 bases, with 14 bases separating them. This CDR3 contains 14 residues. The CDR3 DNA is TGCGCCAGCAGCTTTTCAGGGTTGGGGAATGGCTACACCTTC. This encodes CASSFSGLGNGYTF.

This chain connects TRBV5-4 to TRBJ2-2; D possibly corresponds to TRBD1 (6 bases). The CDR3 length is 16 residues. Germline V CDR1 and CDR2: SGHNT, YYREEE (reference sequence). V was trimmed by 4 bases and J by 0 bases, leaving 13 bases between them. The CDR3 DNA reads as TGTGCCAGCAGCCCCCGGTGGGGGCCGAACACCGGGGAGCTGTTTTTT. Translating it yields CASSPRWGPNTGELFF.

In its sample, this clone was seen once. CDR3 protein: CASSPWGAPGNTIYF. The CDR3 DNA sequence: TGTGCCAGCAGCCCGTGGGGGGCGCCAGGAAACACCATATATTTT. This chain links TRBV9 with TRBJ1-3; D is possibly TRBD1 (6 bases). Germline CDR1 reads SGDLS; CDR2 reads YYNGEE. This CDR3 region has 15 residues. V lost 4 bases to trimming and J lost 4 bases, with 15 bases between them.

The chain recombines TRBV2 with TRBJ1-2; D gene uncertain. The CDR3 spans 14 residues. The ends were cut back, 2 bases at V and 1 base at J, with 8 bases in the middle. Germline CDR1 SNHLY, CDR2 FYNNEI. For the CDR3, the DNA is TGTGCCAGCAGTGAACTTTCAATTAACTATGGCTACACCTTC. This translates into CASSELSINYGYTF.

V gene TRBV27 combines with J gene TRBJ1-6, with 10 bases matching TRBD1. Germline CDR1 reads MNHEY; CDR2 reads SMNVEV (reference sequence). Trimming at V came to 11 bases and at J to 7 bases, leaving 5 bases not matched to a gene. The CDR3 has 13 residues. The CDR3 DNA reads TGTGCCTCCCAGGGACAGGGGAATTCACCCCTCCACTTT. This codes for CASQGQGNSPLHF.

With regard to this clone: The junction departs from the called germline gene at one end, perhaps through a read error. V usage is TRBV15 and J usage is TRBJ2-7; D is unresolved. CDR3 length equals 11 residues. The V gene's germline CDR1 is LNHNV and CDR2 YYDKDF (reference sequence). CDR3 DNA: TGTGCCACCAGCCTCTCCCACGAGCAGTACTTC. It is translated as CATSLSHEQYF.

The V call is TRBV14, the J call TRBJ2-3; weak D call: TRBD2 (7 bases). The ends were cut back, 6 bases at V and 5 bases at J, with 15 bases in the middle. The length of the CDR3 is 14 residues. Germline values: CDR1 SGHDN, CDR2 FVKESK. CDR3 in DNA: TGTGCCAGCAGTCGTGGGGGGGCGATAGATACGCAGTATTTT. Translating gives CASSRGGAIDTQYF.

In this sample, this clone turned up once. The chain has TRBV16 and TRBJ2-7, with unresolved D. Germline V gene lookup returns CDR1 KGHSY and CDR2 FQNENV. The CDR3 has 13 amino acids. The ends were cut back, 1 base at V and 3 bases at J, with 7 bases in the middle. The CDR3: CASSQWVGYEQYF. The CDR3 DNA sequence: TGTGCCAGCAGCCAATGGGTGGGCTACGAGCAGTACTTC.